This T cell receptor (beta chain) was profiled in a study of T cells expressing NK-cell markers. One entry per CDR3 protein, without DNA, is what TCRdb gives after re-calling the 5' RACE reads. The sample shows over 120,000 distinct CDR3 sequences, and 10% to 15% sits with its ten largest clones. The CDR3 has 16 residues. Germline values: CDR1 SGHDN, CDR2 FVKESK. What was sequenced was blood T cells: a sorted CD56 or NKG2C T cell subset, CD4+ or CD8+ T cells, or bulk PBMC T cells (not recorded which). This receptor was obtained from a man between 18 and 29 years old in good health. The chain uses TRBV14 and TRBJ2-1; the TCRdb D gene call, TRBD1, has no DNA to confirm it. The CDR3 protein is CASSQGGSLYYNEQFF.